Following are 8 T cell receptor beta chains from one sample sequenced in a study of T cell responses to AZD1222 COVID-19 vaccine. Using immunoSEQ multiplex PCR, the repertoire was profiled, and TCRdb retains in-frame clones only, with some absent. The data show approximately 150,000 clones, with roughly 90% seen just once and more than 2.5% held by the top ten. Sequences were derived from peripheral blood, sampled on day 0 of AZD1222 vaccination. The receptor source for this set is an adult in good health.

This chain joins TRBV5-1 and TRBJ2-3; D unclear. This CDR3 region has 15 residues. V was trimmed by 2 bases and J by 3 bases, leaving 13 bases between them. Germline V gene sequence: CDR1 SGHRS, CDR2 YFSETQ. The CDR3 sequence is CASSFGSSQTDTQYF. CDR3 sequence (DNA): TGCGCCAGCAGCTTTGGTAGCTCCCAAACAGATACGCAGTATTTT. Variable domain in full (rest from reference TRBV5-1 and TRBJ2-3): KAGVTQTPRYLIKTRGQQVTLSCSPISGHRSVSWYQQTPGQGLQFLFEYFSETQRNKGNFPGRFSGRQFSNSRSEMNVSTLELGDSALYLCASSFGSSQTDTQYFGPGTRLTVL.

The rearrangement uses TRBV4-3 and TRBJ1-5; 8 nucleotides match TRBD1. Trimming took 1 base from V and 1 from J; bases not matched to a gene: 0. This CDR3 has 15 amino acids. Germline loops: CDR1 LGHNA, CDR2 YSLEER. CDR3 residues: CASSQGTGSNQPQHF. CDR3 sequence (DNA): TGCGCCAGCAGCCAAGGGACAGGGAGCAATCAGCCCCAGCATTTT.

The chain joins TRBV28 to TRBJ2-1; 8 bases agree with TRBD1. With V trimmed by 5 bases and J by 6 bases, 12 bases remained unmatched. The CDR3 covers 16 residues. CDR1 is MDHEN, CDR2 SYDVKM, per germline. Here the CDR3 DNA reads TGTGCCAGCAGTGTCGGGACAGGTCATAGGATCAATGAGCAGTTCTTC. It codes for CASSVGTGHRINEQFF.

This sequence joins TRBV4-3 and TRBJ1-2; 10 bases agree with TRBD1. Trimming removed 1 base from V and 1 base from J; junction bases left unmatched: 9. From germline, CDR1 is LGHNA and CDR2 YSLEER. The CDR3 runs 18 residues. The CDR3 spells CASSQGRTGGPLNYGYTF. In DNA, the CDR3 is TGCGCCAGCAGCCAAGGTCGGACAGGGGGGCCACTTAACTATGGCTACACCTTC.

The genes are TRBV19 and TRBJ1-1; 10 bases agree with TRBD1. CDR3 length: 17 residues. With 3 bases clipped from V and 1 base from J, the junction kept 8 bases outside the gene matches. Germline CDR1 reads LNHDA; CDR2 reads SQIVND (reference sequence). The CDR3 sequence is CASSIVDRGQKNTEAFF. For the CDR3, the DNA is TGTGCCAGTAGTATTGTAGACAGGGGGCAGAAGAACACTGAAGCTTTCTTT.

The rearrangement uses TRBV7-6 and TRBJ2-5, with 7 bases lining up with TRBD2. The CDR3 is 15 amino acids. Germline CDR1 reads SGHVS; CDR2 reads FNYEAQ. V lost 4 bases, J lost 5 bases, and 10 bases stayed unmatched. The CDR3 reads CASSYPRAGVETQYF. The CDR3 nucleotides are TGTGCCAGCAGCTACCCTCGGGCGGGAGTTGAGACCCAGTACTTC.

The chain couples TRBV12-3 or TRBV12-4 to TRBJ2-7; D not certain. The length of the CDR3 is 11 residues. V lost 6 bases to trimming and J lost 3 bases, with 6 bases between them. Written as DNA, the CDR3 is TGTGCCAGCAGACTTAGCTACGAGCAGTACTTC. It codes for CASRLSYEQYF.

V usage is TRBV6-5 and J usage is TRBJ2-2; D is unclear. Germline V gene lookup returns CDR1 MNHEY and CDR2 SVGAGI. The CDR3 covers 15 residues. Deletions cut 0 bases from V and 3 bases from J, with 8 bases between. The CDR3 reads CASSYSSAYTGELFF. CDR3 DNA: TGTGCCAGCAGTTACTCGTCGGCGTACACCGGGGAGCTGTTTTTT.